Presented here are 9 T cell receptor beta chains from one specimen sequenced in a study of vaccination effects on CD4 cells after COVID-19. Antigens of these TCRs are unknown. Following 10 days of culture, CD4+ T cells were isolated. Assay: immunoSEQ multiplex PCR; the TCRdb copy retains only in-frame clones and omits some. Of tens of thousands of clones listed, 65% to 75% are singletons. The sample here was CD4+ T cells from PBMCs cultured without peptide, taken before COVID-19 vaccination. These TCRs come from a human donor who had a prior SARS-CoV-2 infection.

This clone has only a few counts. The gene calls are TRBV29-1 and TRBJ2-7, with D perhaps TRBD1 or TRBD2 (6 bases each). The CDR3 has 13 residues. Germline CDR1 SQVTM, CDR2 ANQGSEA. The V gene lost 4 bases and the J gene lost 6 bases, with 16 bases spanning the gap. CDR3 in DNA: TGCAGCGTTGCGCGGGACACTCCACTCGAGCAGTACTTC. Translating it yields CSVARDTPLEQYF.

The rearrangement links TRBV5-4 to TRBJ1-6; a weak D match, TRBD1 (5 bases). V lost 4 bases and J lost 5, with 13 bases in between. This CDR3 spans 15 amino acids. Germline V CDR1 and CDR2: SGHNT, YYREEE (reference sequence). CDR3 DNA sequence: TGTGCCAGCAGCCCCGGGTGGGGGGATAATTCACCCCTCCACTTT. Translation: CASSPGWGDNSPLHF.

The chain is built from TRBV18 and TRBJ2-1, with 7 positions matching TRBD2. Germline CDR1 is KGHSH and CDR2 is LQKENI. The trim removed 3 bases at V and 0 bases at J, leaving 8 bases unmatched. The CDR3 contains 17 residues. The CDR3 bases are TGTGCCAGCTCACCGACTGCGGGAGCGAGCTCCTACAATGAGCAGTTCTTC. Translation gives CASSPTAGASSYNEQFF.

The chain recombines TRBV4-3 with TRBJ2-1; 11 positions agree with TRBD2. In germline, CDR1 is LGHNA, CDR2 YSLEER. The CDR3 sequence is 18 residues long. The junction had 9 bases not matched to a gene; V was cut back by 0 bases and J by 5 bases. The CDR3, as DNA: TGCGCCAGCAGCCAAGAAGGGGCTAGCGGGAGGAAAAACAATGAGCAGTTCTTC. Protein product: CASSQEGASGRKNNEQFF.

The count of this clone is one. The chain recombines TRBV20-1 with TRBJ1-2; D gene ambiguous. The CDR3 totals 13 residues. The V gene lost 4 bases and the J gene lost 1 base, with 10 bases spanning the gap. Per the germline V gene, CDR1 is DFQATT and CDR2 is SNEGSKA (reference sequence). CDR3 in DNA: TGCAGTGCTAATGACGGGATTAACTATGGCTACACCTTC. Amino acid sequence: CSANDGINYGYTF.

The V and J genes are TRBV9 and TRBJ2-1; TRBD2 agrees at 7 bases. J was trimmed by 2 bases and V by 4 bases; bases with no gene match: 6. The CDR3 length is 15 residues. In germline, CDR1 is SGDLS, CDR2 YYNGEE. CDR3 nucleotides: TGTGCCAGCAGCCCAATGGGGGGGACCTACAATGAGCAGTTCTTC. It encodes CASSPMGGTYNEQFF.

This clone was detected only once. The chain recombines TRBV10-3 with TRBJ1-2; D not certain. The V gene's germline CDR1 is ENHRY and CDR2 SYGVKD. The CDR3 runs 12 residues. V was shortened by 10 bases and J by 4 bases, with 13 bases between the two germline ends. The CDR3 DNA reads as TGTGCCACCACCCCGGACCTCTATGGCTACACCTTC. This gives the protein CATTPDLYGYTF.

The CDR3: CATSRSSGTTLRSEQFF. In nucleotides, the CDR3 is TGTGCCACCAGCAGATCCTCCGGGACTACCCTCCGGAGTGAGCAGTTCTTC. The rearrangement uses TRBV15 and TRBJ2-1, with 7 positions matching TRBD2. The ends lost 2 bases at V and 9 bases at J; junction bases unmatched: 16. The CDR3 spans 17 residues. Germline CDR1 is LNHNV and CDR2 is YYDKDF (reference sequence).

The chain recombines TRBV5-1 with TRBJ2-2, with D possibly matching TRBD1 (5 bases). Deletions cut 1 base from V and 0 bases from J, with 10 bases between. From germline, CDR1 is SGHRS and CDR2 YFSETQ. CDR3 length equals 16 residues. CDR3: CASSLNWGANTGELFF. DNA of the CDR3: TGCGCCAGCAGCTTGAATTGGGGCGCGAACACCGGGGAGCTGTTTTTT.